The clone carrying this TCR beta chain was counted at least ten times. The antigen is undetermined. The entry originates in a study of T cell repertoires in cytomegalovirus infection. Study-wide background: Through public TCR beta signatures, both CMV infection and matching HLA type were indicated.

The study, taken as a whole, reports: In two of eight donors, the top clonotype was HLA-C-restricted CMV-specific. Of the TCR beta families, the public ones yielded a cumulative frequency that identified carriers of CMV plus the relevant HLA.

Trimming took 5 bases from V and 2 from J; bases not matched to a gene: 7. This CDR3 is 15 amino acids long. Germline CDR1 is SGHTA and CDR2 is FQGNSA. Using its own MiXCR run on the reads, TCRdb lists one record per CDR3 protein. Altogether 200,000 to 300,000 distinct CDR3 sequences are present, roughly 9% being singletons, with the ten largest covering about 15%. The TCR sequence derives from a human donor in good health (CMV status not recorded). Some clones in this sample may be carry-over from other donors' samples. Specimen: PBMCs. The V and J genes are TRBV7-2 and TRBJ2-7, with 9 bases identical to TRBD2. The CDR3 here is CASSPWTSEAYEQYF. CDR3 nucleotides: TGTGCCAGCAGCCCATGGACTAGCGAGGCCTACGAGCAGTACTTC.